Listed below are T cell receptor beta chains from one sample, sequenced in a study of T cell changes during pregnancy in multiple sclerosis. Assay used: immunoSEQ multiplex PCR; TCRdb lists only in-frame clones, some missing. Among some 52,000 clones listed, almost 95% were seen once. The material was CD4+ T cells from peripheral blood mononuclear cells, obtained in the third trimester of pregnancy. Source of these receptors: a female donor with multiple sclerosis, enrolled in a pregnancy study. The CDR3 runs from the conserved cysteine through the conserved F or W. D genes are given only for firm matches. For some rows the clone size is stated as once, few or many, or as a class when expanded; others skip it.

v_call	j_call	clone_size	d_call	cdr3_aa	cdr3_nt
TRBV6-5	TRBJ2-1	NA	NA	CASSSTQVGNNEQFF	TGTGCCAGCAGTTCTACTCAGGTGGGCAACAATGAGCAGTTCTTC
TRBV11-1	TRBJ2-7	NA	NA	CASSLGTTSYEQYF	TGTGCCAGCAGCTTAGGGACAACATCCTACGAGCAGTACTTC
TRBV15	TRBJ1-1	NA	NA	CATSSNQGRADTEAFF	TGTGCCACCAGCAGCAATCAGGGGAGGGCGGACACTGAAGCTTTCTTT
TRBV9	TRBJ2-7	few	NA	CASSVVRGYYYEQYF	TGTGCCAGCAGCGTAGTTCGGGGATACTACTACGAGCAGTACTTC
TRBV11-1	TRBJ2-7	once	NA	CASSPRGGASYYEQYF	TGTGCCAGCAGCCCTAGGGGGGGGGCCTCCTATTACGAGCAGTACTTC
TRBV18	TRBJ1-1	few	NA	CASSPTRNTEAFF	TGTGCCAGCTCACCGACAAGGAACACTGAAGCTTTCTTT
TRBV10-3	TRBJ1-1	NA	NA	CAISESGGWSNTEAFF	TGTGCCATCAGTGAGTCCGGGGGATGGTCGAACACTGAAGCTTTCTTT
TRBV21-1	TRBJ2-7	once	NA	CASSMQGASKYEQYF	TGTGCCAGCAGCATGCAGGGGGCCAGTAAGTACGAGCAGTACTTC
TRBV18	TRBJ2-2	NA	NA	CASSAATGNTGELFF	TGTGCCAGCTCAGCAGCGACAGGGAACACCGGGGAGCTGTTTTTT
TRBV19	TRBJ1-5	NA	TRBD1	CASSSRTGKTYSNQPQHF	TGTGCCAGTAGTTCCCGGACAGGGAAAACATATAGCAATCAGCCCCAGCATTTT
TRBV4-3	TRBJ2-1	NA	NA	CASSQTRNEQFF	TGCGCCAGCAGCCAAACGCGGAATGAGCAGTTCTTC
TRBV18	TRBJ1-2	NA	NA	CASSPSIQGNLNYGYTF	TGTGCCAGCTCACCATCAATTCAGGGGAATCTAAACTATGGCTACACCTTC
TRBV7-3	TRBJ2-2	NA	NA	CASSPTNTGELFF	TGTGCCAGCAGCCCAACGAACACCGGGGAGCTGTTTTTT
TRBV6-5	TRBJ1-2	NA	NA	CASTPRAQDYGYTF	TGTGCCAGCACACCTAGGGCACAGGATTATGGCTACACCTTC
TRBV9	TRBJ2-2	NA	NA	CASSKDGGAGELFF	TGTGCCAGCAGTAAAGACGGAGGCGCCGGGGAGCTGTTTTTT
TRBV7-3	TRBJ1-1	NA	NA	CASSSQQGEAFF	TGTGCCAGCAGCTCCCAACAGGGTGAAGCTTTCTTT
TRBV6-5	TRBJ1-6	NA	TRBD1	CASSNLPGGISPLHF	TGTGCCAGCAGCAACCTACCAGGGGGAATTTCACCCCTCCACTTT
TRBV2	TRBJ2-1	once	TRBD2	CASSEERGAAEQFF	TGTGCCAGCAGTGAGGAGCGGGGGGCGGCTGAGCAGTTCTTC
TRBV9	TRBJ1-1	few	NA	CASSVGEGWGNTEAFF	TGTGCCAGCAGCGTAGGGGAGGGTTGGGGGAACACTGAAGCTTTCTTT
TRBV7-7	TRBJ2-5	NA	NA	CASSLEGVAGPNQETQYF	TGTGCCAGCAGCTTAGAGGGAGTGGCAGGTCCAAACCAAGAGACCCAGTACTTC
TRBV5-4	TRBJ1-3	NA	TRBD1	CASSLASGTGSGNTIYF	TGTGCCAGCAGCTTGGCATCCGGGACAGGGTCTGGAAACACCATATATTTT
TRBV18	TRBJ1-1	NA	TRBD1	CASSPDRGDIMNTEAFF	TGTGCCAGCTCCCCAGACAGGGGGGATATTATGAACACTGAAGCTTTCTTT
TRBV7-9	TRBJ1-6	NA	TRBD1	CASSLRQGAFSSPLHF	TGTGCCAGCAGCTTACGGCAGGGGGCTTTCAGTTCACCCCTCCACTTT
TRBV10-3	TRBJ1-6	NA	NA	CAISDLSYNSPLHF	TGTGCCATCAGTGATCTCTCCTATAATTCACCCCTCCACTTT
TRBV7-2	TRBJ2-1	NA	NA	CASSWQGGEQFF	TGTGCCAGCAGCTGGCAGGGGGGTGAGCAGTTCTTC
TRBV7-3	TRBJ2-2	NA	TRBD1	CASSSTGTGELFF	TGTGCCAGCAGCTCGACAGGGACCGGGGAGCTGTTTTTT
TRBV7-2	TRBJ1-1	NA	NA	CASSSYRDLNTEAFF	TGTGCCAGCAGCTCCTACAGGGACCTGAACACTGAAGCTTTCTTT
TRBV5-6	TRBJ2-7	NA	TRBD1	CASSRDRGRSSYEQYF	TGTGCCAGCAGCCGGGACAGGGGGCGAAGCTCCTACGAGCAGTACTTC
TRBV6-5	TRBJ2-7	NA	NA	CASSYSRDSSYEQYF	TGTGCCAGCAGTTACTCCCGGGACTCCTCCTACGAGCAGTACTTC
TRBV2	TRBJ1-2	NA	NA	CASRQPGGYTF	TGTGCCAGCAGGCAACCAGGGGGCTACACCTTC
TRBV7-2	TRBJ2-2	NA	NA	CASIRQVNTGELFF	TGTGCCAGCATCCGACAGGTGAACACCGGGGAGCTGTTTTTT
TRBV7-2	TRBJ1-6	NA	TRBD1	CASSLPGQGNNSPLHF	TGTGCCAGCAGCCTCCCGGGACAGGGGAATAATTCACCCCTCCACTTT
TRBV5-6	TRBJ1-5	NA	TRBD1	CASSSFRQGAKQPQHF	TGTGCCAGCAGCTCCTTCCGACAGGGGGCAAAGCAGCCCCAGCATTTT
TRBV5-8	TRBJ1-5	NA	TRBD1	CASSHPPGQGSISNQPQHF	TGTGCCAGCAGCCACCCTCCGGGACAGGGGTCAATTAGCAATCAGCCCCAGCATTTT
TRBV7-6	TRBJ2-4	NA	TRBD2	CASSLMSGGATKNIQYF	TGTGCCAGCAGCTTAATGAGCGGGGGGGCCACCAAAAACATTCAGTACTTC
TRBV6-1	TRBJ2-3	NA	TRBD2	CASSVRGGRDTQYF	TGTGCCAGCAGCGTTCGGGGGGGCCGAGATACGCAGTATTTT
TRBV11-2	TRBJ1-6	NA	NA	CASSPRGTPESPLHF	TGTGCCAGCAGCCCGAGGGGGACACCGGAGTCACCCCTCCACTTT
TRBV7-9	TRBJ2-7	NA	NA	CASSLDRDPINEQYF	TGTGCCAGCAGCTTGGATCGGGATCCCATCAACGAGCAGTACTTC
TRBV7-2	TRBJ1-5	NA	NA	CASSYAGGGNQPQHF	TGTGCCAGCAGCTACGCGGGGGGCGGGAATCAGCCCCAGCATTTT
TRBV30	TRBJ1-2	NA	NA	CASYRDRPNGYTF	TGTGCCTCCTACAGGGACCGCCCTAATGGCTACACCTTC
TRBV7-8	TRBJ1-2	NA	NA	CASTDTLSYGYTF	TGTGCCAGCACGGACACCTTAAGCTATGGCTACACCTTC
TRBV7-3	TRBJ2-1	NA	TRBD2	CASSLATSRYNEQFF	TGTGCCAGCAGCTTAGCGACTAGCCGGTACAATGAGCAGTTCTTC
TRBV27	TRBJ2-2	NA	TRBD1	CASSTSRTGNFRTGELFF	TGTGCCAGCAGTACCTCCCGGACAGGCAATTTTCGTACCGGGGAGCTGTTTTTT
TRBV6-1	TRBJ2-1	NA	NA	CASREMGHLYNEQFF	TGTGCCAGCAGAGAAATGGGACACCTCTACAATGAGCAGTTCTTC
TRBV4-1	TRBJ2-7	NA	TRBD2	CASSPSGGAPYEQYF	TGCGCCAGCAGCCCTAGCGGGGGGGCACCCTACGAGCAGTACTTC
TRBV27	TRBJ1-1	NA	TRBD1	CASNKDRGQTEAFF	TGTGCCAGCAACAAGGACAGGGGGCAGACTGAAGCTTTCTTT
TRBV6-6	TRBJ1-5	NA	TRBD1	CASSYQGTGGNQPQHF	TGTGCCAGCAGTTATCAAGGGACAGGGGGCAATCAGCCCCAGCATTTT
TRBV29-1	TRBJ2-1	NA	TRBD2	CSVGRRLAHNEQFF	TGCAGCGTGGGACGTAGACTAGCACACAATGAGCAGTTCTTC
TRBV18	TRBJ1-2	NA	TRBD1	CASSTGQGNDGYTF	TGTGCCAGCTCCACAGGACAGGGGAACGATGGCTACACCTTC
TRBV11-2	TRBJ2-5	few	TRBD2	CASSLAGGGEETQYF	TGTGCCAGCAGCTTAGCGGGCGGGGGGGAAGAGACCCAGTACTTC
TRBV7-7	TRBJ2-6	NA	NA	CASSKSGVPQSRANVLTF	TGTGCCAGCAGCAAGTCTGGAGTGCCACAAAGTCGGGCCAACGTCCTGACTTTC
TRBV5-1	TRBJ2-3	NA	TRBD1	CASSGRGTDTQYF	TGCGCCAGCAGTGGCAGGGGGACAGATACGCAGTATTTT
TRBV9	TRBJ1-5	NA	TRBD1	CASSVGTGGGQPQHF	TGTGCCAGCAGCGTAGGGACAGGGGGCGGTCAGCCCCAGCATTTT
TRBV7-2	TRBJ2-2	NA	TRBD2	CASSLDPGARAGGTGELFF	TGTGCCAGCAGCTTAGACCCCGGGGCGCGGGCGGGAGGCACCGGGGAGCTGTTTTTT
TRBV29-1	TRBJ2-6	NA	NA	CSVTETGANVLTF	TGCAGCGTGACAGAAACTGGGGCCAACGTCCTGACTTTC
TRBV7-2	TRBJ2-3	once	TRBD2	CASSQGLASFTDTQYF	TGTGCCAGCAGCCAGGGACTAGCTAGTTTCACAGATACGCAGTATTTT
TRBV7-3	TRBJ2-2	NA	NA	CASSALRGRDTGELFF	TGTGCCAGCAGCGCCCTCAGGGGAAGGGACACCGGGGAGCTGTTTTTT